Below, 29 T cell receptor beta chains from the same sample are listed, as sequenced in a study of OX40 agonist ivuxolimab in advanced cancers. Profiled with immunoSEQ multiplex PCR; TCRdb holds only in-frame clones, not every one. The data show 75,000 to 100,000 clones, just over 85% seen once. Sequencing was performed on CD4+ or CD8+ T cells sorted from blood, taken in a trial of the OX40 agonist ivuxolimab. The receptor set was obtained from an adult with an advanced solid tumor such as melanoma, head and neck, liver or kidney cancer.

The V and J genes are TRBV7-2 and TRBJ2-3; 7 bases are a match to TRBD2. CDR1 SGHTA and CDR2 FQGNSA come from the germline V gene. V dropped 5 bases and J dropped 0; count of bases not matched to a gene: 8. There are 16 residues in the CDR3. The CDR3 DNA reads TGTGCCAGCAGCCCTAGGGGCGGGGGAAGCACAGATACGCAGTATTTT. Protein: CASSPRGGGSTDTQYF. Looking up the rest from reference TRBV7-2 and TRBJ2-3 gives the full variable domain: GAGVSQSPSNKVTEKGKDVELRCDPISGHTALYWYRQSLGQGLEFLIYFQGNSAPDKSGLPSDRFSAERTGGSVSTLTIQRTQQEDSAVYLCASSPRGGGSTDTQYFGPGTRLTVL.

The V gene is TRBV30, the J gene TRBJ2-5; no definite D call. Germline V gene sequence: CDR1 GTSNPN, CDR2 SVGIG (reference sequence). Trimming took off 2 bases at V and 4 bases at J, with 5 bases between the two ends. CDR3 size: 11 residues. CDR3 nucleotide sequence: TGTGCCTGGAGTTCGGCAGAGACCCAGTACTTC. It codes for CAWSSAETQYF.

The chain links TRBV7-2 to TRBJ2-7; TRBD2 is a possible D gene (5 bases). This CDR3 has 14 residues. The germline CDR1 and CDR2 sequences are SGHTA and FQGNSA. Trimming removed 5 bases at V and 9 bases at J, with 20 bases between. CDR3 protein: CASSLRLRDLGQYF. CDR3 bases: TGTGCCAGCAGCCTCAGACTACGCGATCTGGGGCAGTACTTC.

CDR3 in amino acids: CASSQRTVSGNTIYF. CDR3 DNA: TGTGCCAGCTCACAACGGACGGTCTCTGGAAACACCATATATTTT. The rearrangement links TRBV18 to TRBJ1-3; D is ambiguous. The CDR3 contains 15 residues. Trimming stripped 4 bases from V and 0 bases from J, with 10 bases between. Germline lookup yields CDR1 KGHSH and CDR2 LQKENI.

The chain recombines TRBV11-3 with TRBJ2-1; possible D gene TRBD2, 6 bases. The germline V gene has CDR1 SGHNT and CDR2 YENEEA. The V end lost 5 bases, the J end lost 9 bases, and 17 bases lay between the germline ends. This CDR3 comprises 14 residues. The CDR3 DNA reads TGTGCCAGCAGCCCATTAACTAGCTCAGGTGAGCAGTTCTTC. Translating gives CASSPLTSSGEQFF.

The chain has TRBV7-2 and TRBJ1-2; weak D call: TRBD1 (5 bases). This CDR3 has 14 residues. Germline V lookup: CDR1 SGHTA, CDR2 FQGNSA. Between the trimmed V and J ends, which lost 1 base and 8 bases, there was a span of 14 bases. In DNA, the CDR3 is TGTGCCAGCAGCTTAGACCGTGAGGGGTTGGGCTACACCTTC. Protein: CASSLDREGLGYTF.

V and J are TRBV7-2 and TRBJ2-5, with 14 positions matching TRBD2. CDR3 size: 17 residues. V shed 1 base, J shed 5 bases, and the junction held 6 bases outside the gene matches. Germline loops: CDR1 SGHTA, CDR2 FQGNSA. CDR3 loop: CASSLVGTSGSGETQYF. The CDR3 DNA reads TGTGCCAGCAGCTTAGTCGGGACTAGCGGGAGTGGTGAGACCCAGTACTTC.

The J gene is TRBJ1-5, the V gene TRBV19; 7 nucleotides agree with TRBD1. CDR3 length equals 16 residues. Germline V gene sequence: CDR1 LNHDA, CDR2 SQIVND (reference sequence). J lost 4 bases, V lost 5 bases, and 11 bases had no gene match. CDR3 loop: CASSPDDRALNQPQHF. The DNA for the CDR3 is TGTGCCAGTAGTCCAGATGACAGGGCCTTAAATCAGCCCCAGCATTTT.

This chain uses TRBV10-1 with TRBJ1-5; D ambiguous. V shed 2 bases and J shed 5 bases, with 4 bases lying between them. CDR1 and CDR2 from the germline V gene are WNHNN and SYGVQD (reference sequence). The CDR3 length is 12 residues. CDR3 in DNA: TGCGCCAGCAGTGAGACAGATCAGCCCCAGCATTTT. This translates into CASSETDQPQHF.

CDR3 protein: CASSLNEKLFF. The CDR3 coding sequence is TGTGCCAGCAGCTTAAATGAAAAACTGTTTTTT. The chain combines TRBV7-8 with TRBJ1-4; D remains ambiguous. The CDR3 spans 11 residues. Germline assignment: CDR1 SGHVS and CDR2 FQNEAQ. V lost 2 bases, J lost 5 bases, and 0 bases lay in between.

The chain joins TRBV9 to TRBJ2-7, with 11 bases fitting TRBD1. CDR3 length equals 15 residues. The V gene end was trimmed by 0 bases and the J gene end by 3 bases; junction bases not matched to a gene: 2. CDR1 SGDLS and CDR2 YYNGEE come from the germline V gene. DNA of the CDR3: TGTGCCAGCAGCGTAGATGGGACAGGGGGCTACGAGCAGTACTTC. It encodes CASSVDGTGGYEQYF.

In DNA form, the CDR3 reads TGTGCCAGCAGTTTGTCATCCACCGGGACAGGGGGTAGGGAGCAGTACTTC. Translated: CASSLSSTGTGGREQYF. The genes are TRBV28 and TRBJ2-7; 11 bases line up with TRBD1. Germline lookup yields CDR1 MDHEN and CDR2 SYDVKM. V trimming: 3 bases; J trimming: 7 bases; junction bases outside the gene matches: 14. The CDR3 spans 17 residues.

A single count supports this clone. The chain links TRBV11-1 to TRBJ2-7; 7 bases map to TRBD1. This CDR3 has 14 amino acids. Germline assignment: CDR1 SGHAT and CDR2 FQDESV (reference sequence). With V trimmed by 5 bases and J by 4 bases, 8 bases remained unmatched. This CDR3 is CASSRQGYAYEQYF. The CDR3 DNA follows: TGTGCCAGCAGCAGACAGGGTTATGCGTACGAGCAGTACTTC.

This chain uses TRBV5-1 with TRBJ2-7; 12 nucleotides align to TRBD2. The CDR3 has 14 amino acids. The ends lost 4 bases at V and 4 bases at J; junction bases unmatched: 3. Germline assignment: CDR1 SGHRS and CDR2 YFSETQ. The CDR3 loop reads CASSPTSGRYEQYF. In DNA, the CDR3 is TGCGCCAGCAGCCCTACTAGCGGGAGGTACGAGCAGTACTTC.

This chain links TRBV5-4 with TRBJ1-4; no reliable D call. This CDR3 is built from 15 residues. The germline V and J ends were trimmed by 2 bases and 0 bases, with 8 bases remaining between them. CDR1 and CDR2 from the germline V gene are SGHNT and YYREEE (reference sequence). Written as DNA, the CDR3 is TGTGCCAGCAGCTTAACAGTTGCAACTAATGAAAAACTGTTTTTT. Translation gives CASSLTVATNEKLFF.

This chain uses TRBV10-2 with TRBJ1-1; tentatively, D is TRBD1 (5 bases). Trimming took 10 bases from V and 3 from J, leaving 18 bases between them. The CDR3 runs 14 residues. Germline lookup yields CDR1 WSHSY and CDR2 SAAADI. The CDR3 DNA is TGCGCCATTAAAGAGGGGTTTGGGGACACTGAAGCTTTCTTT. Amino acid sequence: CAIKEGFGDTEAFF.

The chain has TRBV30 and TRBJ2-1, with D hard to call. The CDR3 has 15 residues. V was clipped by 1 base and J by 0 bases, with 10 bases between them. The V gene's germline CDR1 is GTSNPN and CDR2 SVGIG (reference sequence). This CDR3 is CAWSGNRFSYNEQFF. As DNA, the CDR3 is TGTGCCTGGAGTGGAAACAGATTCTCCTACAATGAGCAGTTCTTC.

The V gene is TRBV10-2, the J gene TRBJ2-2, with D perhaps given as TRBD1 or TRBD2 (6 bases each). The CDR3 is 16 residues long. V shed 8 bases and J shed 0 bases, with 16 bases lying between them. Looked up from germline, CDR1 is WSHSY and CDR2 is SAAADI. The chain's CDR3 is CASSSGSGANTGELFF. The CDR3 nucleotides read TGCGCCAGCTCAAGCGGGTCAGGGGCGAACACCGGGGAGCTGTTTTTT.

The chain joins TRBV7-6 to TRBJ2-1; the match to TRBD2 covers 10 bases. The CDR3 is 17 amino acids. J gave up 0 bases and V 5 bases, and 7 bases lay outside the gene matches. The germline V gene encodes CDR1 SGHVS and CDR2 FNYEAQ. CDR3 sequence (DNA): TGTGCCAGCAGCCCCAGACTAGCGGGTAGCTCCTACAATGAGCAGTTCTTC. It is translated as CASSPRLAGSSYNEQFF.

V gene TRBV5-6 combines with J gene TRBJ2-2, with 7 bases identical to TRBD2. V gave up 2 bases and J gave up 2 bases; unmatched junction bases: 3. The CDR3 is 15 residues long. Looked up from germline, CDR1 is SGHDT and CDR2 is YYEEEE. CDR3 protein: CASSLRLANTGELFF. For the CDR3, the DNA is TGTGCCAGCAGCTTACGACTAGCCAACACCGGGGAGCTGTTTTTT.

This chain uses TRBV18 with TRBJ1-1; 7 bases line up with TRBD1. CDR1 is KGHSH and CDR2 is LQKENI in the germline V gene. V shed 4 bases, J shed 1 base, and the junction held 9 bases outside the gene matches. The CDR3 runs 16 residues. Here the CDR3 DNA reads TGTGCCAGCTCACTAGGGACAGAGATATCGAACACTGAAGCTTTCTTT. As protein: CASSLGTEISNTEAFF.

This clone was counted between two and nine times. The chain employs TRBV2 and TRBJ2-7; tentatively, D is TRBD1 or TRBD2 (6 bases each). This CDR3 spans 11 amino acids. Germline lookup yields CDR1 SNHLY and CDR2 FYNNEI. The V end lost 9 bases, the J end lost 6 bases, and 12 bases lay between the germline ends. The CDR3 region has the DNA TGTGCCAGGTCGGGGGCCTCCGAGCAGTACTTC. It encodes CARSGASEQYF. The full variable domain, in which reference TRBV2 and TRBJ2-7 provide the parts outside the CDR3, is EPEVTQTPSHQVTQMGQEVILRCVPISNHLYFYWYRQILGQKVEFLVSFYNNEISEKSEIFDDQFSVERPDGSNFTLKIRSTKLEDSAMYFCARSGASEQYFGPGTRLTVT.

This chain joins TRBV7-9 and TRBJ2-7; tentatively, D is TRBD1 or TRBD2 (5 bases each). V lost 1 base and J 2 bases, leaving 12 bases between the germline ends. From germline, CDR1 is SEHNR and CDR2 FQNEAQ (reference sequence). The length of the CDR3 is 15 residues. DNA for the CDR3: TGTGCCAGCAGCTTAGAAGGGGTTAGCGCCTACGAGCAGTACTTC. Protein product: CASSLEGVSAYEQYF.

This clone was detected only a few times. V usage is TRBV10-2 and J usage is TRBJ1-2, with 7 bases aligning to TRBD1. Germline CDR1 reads WSHSY; CDR2 reads SAAADI. The ends lost 9 bases at V and 3 bases at J; junction bases unmatched: 7. This CDR3 spans 13 amino acids. CDR3 region: CASVDRVDYGYTF. The CDR3 nucleotides are TGCGCCAGTGTCGACAGGGTAGACTATGGCTACACCTTC.

The chain is built from TRBV10-2 and TRBJ2-7; TRBD1 matches 8 bases. V gave up 3 bases and J gave up 3 bases; unmatched junction bases: 7. Germline loops: CDR1 WSHSY, CDR2 SAAADI. This CDR3 region has 15 residues. CDR3 DNA: TGCGCCAGCAGTGACCACGGGACAGGAGACTACGAGCAGTACTTC. This codes for CASSDHGTGDYEQYF.

J is TRBJ1-1 and V is TRBV29-1, with 7 bases that match TRBD1. The CDR3 runs to 13 residues. V lost 2 bases to trimming and J lost 7 bases; unmatched junction nucleotides: 7. Germline V lookup: CDR1 SQVTM, CDR2 ANQGSEA. The CDR3 is CSVESRGGSEAFF. The CDR3 nucleotides are TGCAGCGTTGAAAGCAGGGGGGGAAGTGAAGCTTTCTTT.

The chain recombines TRBV5-1 with TRBJ2-3; D not certain. V shed 0 bases and J shed 2 bases, with 10 bases lying between them. The germline CDR1 and CDR2 sequences are SGHRS and YFSETQ. This CDR3 contains 15 residues. CDR3: CASSLGQEFTDTQYF. In nucleotides, the CDR3 is TGCGCCAGCAGCTTGGGGCAGGAGTTCACAGATACGCAGTATTTT.

V and J are TRBV7-8 and TRBJ1-1, with TRBD1 as a possible D gene (6 bases). The CDR3 covers 16 residues. Per germline, CDR1 SGHVS and CDR2 FQNEAQ. V dropped 1 base and J dropped 0 bases, with 12 bases sitting between them. DNA for the CDR3: TGTGCCAGCAGCTTAGTGGGGACATCGGTGAACACTGAAGCTTTCTTT. It specifies CASSLVGTSVNTEAFF. Together with reference TRBV7-8 and TRBJ1-1, the CDR3 gives the full variable domain: GAGVSQSPRYKVAKRGQDVALRCDPISGHVSLFWYQQALGQGPEFLTYFQNEAQLDKSGLPSDRFFAERPEGSVSTLKIQRTQQEDSAVYLCASSLVGTSVNTEAFFGQGTRLTVV.

The V gene is TRBV18, the J gene TRBJ2-2, with D perhaps TRBD2 (6 bases). The germline V and J ends were trimmed by 0 bases and 3 bases, with 11 bases remaining between them. The CDR3 is made up of 16 amino acids. Germline V gene data show CDR1 as KGHSH and CDR2 as LQKENI. The CDR3 DNA is TGTGCCAGCTCACCACCGACTAGTTCAGACACCGGGGAGCTGTTTTTT. It specifies CASSPPTSSDTGELFF. Full variable domain (rest looked up from reference TRBV18 and TRBJ2-2): NAGVMQNPRHLVRRRGQEARLRCSPMKGHSHVYWYRQLPEEGLKFMVYLQKENIIDESGMPKERFSAEFPKEGPSILRIQQVVRGDSAAYFCASSPPTSSDTGELFFGEGSRLTVL.